This T cell receptor beta chain stems from a study of T-cell memory formation after mild COVID-19. Regarding this clonotype: Its target is not known.

The CDR3 extends over 13 amino acids. CDR1 and CDR2 (germline): KGHSH, LQKENI. V was trimmed by 2 bases and J by 4 bases, leaving 3 bases between them. TCR alpha and TCR beta cDNA libraries carrying sample barcodes and UMIs were produced by 5'RACE using constant-segment primers. TCRdb re-analysed the 5' RACE reads in MiXCR, keeping a single row per CDR3 protein. The repertoire consists of some 270,000 distinct CDR3 sequences, with less than 20% occurring once and the leading ten covering 2% to 2.5%. Overall study results and limits: That cross-reactive memory joined was suggested by some responding clones appearing in pre-infection memory. Later expanders leaned CD4+, whereas clones that contracted between day 15 and 85 were balanced CD4/CD8.

The specimen was PBMCs or a T cell subset sorted from them (not recorded which). The rearrangement uses TRBV18 and TRBJ1-6; no clear D gene. The source is an adult woman who had mild COVID-19 (a few samples of this study predate the infection). Cell type and time point are not known. The CDR3 sequence is CASSPGYNSPLHF. The CDR3 DNA reads as TGTGCCAGCTCACCAGGGTATAATTCACCCCTCCACTTT.